The 10 T cell receptor beta chains in this list originate from one sample, sequenced in a study of technical replicates of blood from a few donors (dated by TCRdb to about 2017). Library prep was done by the immunoSEQ multiplex PCR assay. TCRdb's version of the immuneACCESS table is confined to in-frame rearrangements and falls short of the full clone set. An unresolved V gene accounts for under half of the shortfall where checked; the remainder is of unknown origin. The sample table shows under 90,000 clones, and about 97% are seen once. Of the sample, about 0.2% is held by the ten largest clones. Sample: T cells isolated from PBMCs. These receptors all come from a human donor in good health.

The chain employs TRBV15 and TRBJ2-1; no reliable D call. V gave up 0 bases and J gave up 0 bases, with 9 bases separating them. The CDR3 covers 16 residues. CDR1 is LNHNV, CDR2 YYDKDF, per germline (reference sequence). The CDR3 DNA is TGTGCCACCAGCAGAGACCCCCGTCGCTCCTACAATGAGCAGTTCTTC. Amino acid sequence: CATSRDPRRSYNEQFF.

The rearrangement links TRBV2 to TRBJ2-7; 12 nucleotides line up with TRBD2. V dropped 6 bases and J dropped 2; count of bases not matched to a gene: 2. The CDR3 covers 14 residues. Germline values: CDR1 SNHLY, CDR2 FYNNEI. The CDR3 reads CASRRTSGTYEQYF. In nucleotides, the CDR3 is TGTGCCAGCAGACGGACTAGCGGGACCTACGAGCAGTACTTC. Full variable domain (rest looked up from reference TRBV2 and TRBJ2-7): EPEVTQTPSHQVTQMGQEVILRCVPISNHLYFYWYRQILGQKVEFLVSFYNNEISEKSEIFDDQFSVERPDGSNFTLKIRSTKLEDSAMYFCASRRTSGTYEQYFGPGTRLTVT.

V is TRBV16 and J is TRBJ1-3, with D unresolved. Germline V gene sequence: CDR1 KGHSY, CDR2 FQNENV. V lost 4 bases and J lost 2, with 3 bases in between. The CDR3 is made up of 12 amino acids. The CDR3 protein is CASSLTGNTIYF. The CDR3, as DNA: TGTGCCAGCAGCCTAACTGGAAACACCATATATTTT.

The chain employs TRBV9 and TRBJ1-2; D remains unclear. Germline CDR1 SGDLS, CDR2 YYNGEE. The V gene lost 0 bases and the J gene lost 7 bases, with 10 bases spanning the gap. The CDR3 loop spans 13 amino acids. The DNA for the CDR3 is TGTGCCAGCAGCGTAGGAGGGCAAGGTGGCTACACCTTC. This encodes CASSVGGQGGYTF.

The chain carries TRBV6-5 and TRBJ2-1; 9 nucleotides align to TRBD2. Germline CDR1 is MNHEY and CDR2 is SVGAGI. The CDR3 runs 14 residues. V trimming: 7 bases; J trimming: 3 bases; junction bases outside the gene matches: 4. CDR3 nucleotides: TGTGCCAGCACGGCGGGAGGGCTCTACAATGAGCAGTTCTTC. It yields the protein CASTAGGLYNEQFF.

The table lists this clone with a count of one. V is TRBV6-5 and J is TRBJ2-1; tentative D call: TRBD2 (6 bases). Germline values: CDR1 MNHEY, CDR2 SVGAGI. This CDR3 comprises 14 residues. V was clipped by 6 bases and J by 3 bases, with 12 bases between them. The CDR3 nucleotides are TGTGCCAGCAGCCGGACGGGACTCTACAATGAGCAGTTCTTC. This translates into CASSRTGLYNEQFF.

The chain carries TRBV29-1 and TRBJ1-5; the match to TRBD1 covers 11 bases. V lost 6 bases to trimming and J lost 3 bases; unmatched junction nucleotides: 4. Germline assignment: CDR1 SQVTM and CDR2 ANQGSEA. The CDR3 covers 14 residues. For the CDR3, the DNA is TGCAGCGTCCGGACAGGGGGCTACAATCAGCCCCAGCATTTT. Protein product: CSVRTGGYNQPQHF.

The genes are TRBV5-5 and TRBJ2-2; perhaps TRBD1 as D (6 bases). Trimming removed 2 bases from V and 4 bases from J, with 12 bases in between. Germline V gene lookup returns CDR1 SGHKS and CDR2 YYEKEE (reference sequence). This CDR3 has 15 amino acids. The chain's CDR3 is CASSFQGTTTGELFF. In DNA, the CDR3 is TGTGCCAGCAGCTTTCAGGGGACCACCACCGGGGAGCTGTTTTTT.

This sequence joins TRBV7-2 and TRBJ2-7; 10 positions agree with TRBD2. Germline-derived CDR1 and CDR2 are SGHTA and FQGNSA. The CDR3 runs to 15 residues. V trimming: 4 bases; J trimming: 4 bases; junction bases outside the gene matches: 7. CDR3 amino acids: CASSSAGGPRYEQYF. CDR3 sequence (DNA): TGTGCCAGCAGCTCAGCGGGGGGGCCCCGTTACGAGCAGTACTTC.

V gene TRBV7-9 combines with J gene TRBJ1-1; 8 bases map to TRBD1. CDR1 is SEHNR, CDR2 FQNEAQ, per germline (reference sequence). With 1 base clipped from V and 11 bases from J, the junction kept 6 bases outside the gene matches. The length of the CDR3 is 13 residues. CDR3 in amino acids: CASSLVGDRGAFF. The CDR3 DNA reads TGTGCCAGCAGCTTAGTGGGCGACAGGGGTGCTTTCTTT.